This T cell receptor (beta chain) appears in the sequencing data of a study of early T cells in non-severe SARS-CoV-2 infection. Looking at the study overall: The authors sequenced bulk RNA from unsorted whole blood, leaving chains unpaired.

Turning to this clonotype: Its specificity is unknown.

cDNA molecules, individually, were tagged with unique molecular identifiers. MiXCR, applied by TCRdb to the 5' RACE reads, yields one record per CDR3 protein. The sample lists roughly 50,000 distinct CDR3 sequences; roughly 8% were seen once. V lost 5 bases, J lost 4 bases, and 20 bases lay in between. Germline CDR1 reads DFQATT; CDR2 reads SNEGSKA (reference sequence). The CDR3 has 15 amino acids. Study-level findings and limits: VDJdb matching, biased toward anti-spike CD8 responses, missed private and CD4 specificities.

This sequence was found in an adult who was a healthcare worker with PCR-confirmed SARS-CoV-2 infection or an uninfected control (not recorded which). The specimen sequenced was whole blood. The rearrangement uses TRBV20-1 and TRBJ2-5; D may be TRBD2 (6 bases). This CDR3 reads CSAGRQEGLVETQYF. DNA of the CDR3: TGCAGTGCTGGACGCCAGGAGGGCCTCGTAGAGACCCAGTACTTC.